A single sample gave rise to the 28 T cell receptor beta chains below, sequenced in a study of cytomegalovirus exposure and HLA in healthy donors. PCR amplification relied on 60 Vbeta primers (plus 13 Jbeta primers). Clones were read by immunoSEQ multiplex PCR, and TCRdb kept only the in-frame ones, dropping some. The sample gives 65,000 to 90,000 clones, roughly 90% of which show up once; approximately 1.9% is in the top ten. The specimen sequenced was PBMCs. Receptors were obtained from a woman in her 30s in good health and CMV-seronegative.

CDR3 DNA sequence: TGTGCCAGCAAGGAGAGGGCGACGGAGACCCAGTACTTC. Its translation: CASKERATETQYF. V is TRBV6-1 and J is TRBJ2-5, with a possible D match to TRBD2 (5 bases). In germline, CDR1 is MNHNS, CDR2 SASEGT. The CDR3 loop spans 13 amino acids. The V gene lost 7 bases and the J gene lost 5 bases, with 14 bases spanning the gap.

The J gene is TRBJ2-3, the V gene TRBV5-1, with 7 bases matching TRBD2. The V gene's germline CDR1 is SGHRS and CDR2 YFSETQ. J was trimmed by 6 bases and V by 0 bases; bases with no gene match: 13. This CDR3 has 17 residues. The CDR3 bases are TGCGCCAGCAGCTTGGATCCCTCACCCGGGGGGTTGGATACGCAGTATTTT. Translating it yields CASSLDPSPGGLDTQYF.

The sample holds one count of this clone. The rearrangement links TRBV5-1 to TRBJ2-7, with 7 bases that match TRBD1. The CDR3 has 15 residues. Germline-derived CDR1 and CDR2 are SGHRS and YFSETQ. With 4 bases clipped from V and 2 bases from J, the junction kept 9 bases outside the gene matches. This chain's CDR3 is CASSQSQGPTYEQYF. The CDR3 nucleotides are TGCGCCAGCAGCCAATCACAGGGGCCTACCTACGAGCAGTACTTC. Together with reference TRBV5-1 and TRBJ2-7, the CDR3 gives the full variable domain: KAGVTQTPRYLIKTRGQQVTLSCSPISGHRSVSWYQQTPGQGLQFLFEYFSETQRNKGNFPGRFSGRQFSNSRSEMNVSTLELGDSALYLCASSQSQGPTYEQYFGPGTRLTVT.

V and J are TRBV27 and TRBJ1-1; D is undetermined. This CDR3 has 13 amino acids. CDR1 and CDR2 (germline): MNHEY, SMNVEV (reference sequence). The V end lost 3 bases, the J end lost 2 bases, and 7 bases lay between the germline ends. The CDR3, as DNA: TGTGCCAGCAGTTTCCGGGAAAACACTGAAGCTTTCTTT. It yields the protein CASSFRENTEAFF.

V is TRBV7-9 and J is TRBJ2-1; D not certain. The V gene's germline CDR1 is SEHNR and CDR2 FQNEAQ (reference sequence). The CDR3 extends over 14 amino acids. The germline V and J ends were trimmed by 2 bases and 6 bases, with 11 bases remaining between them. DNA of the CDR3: TGTGCCAGCAGCTTAAACGTAGAAGTCAATGAGCAGTTCTTC. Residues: CASSLNVEVNEQFF. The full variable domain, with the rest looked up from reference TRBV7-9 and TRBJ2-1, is DTGVSQNPRHKITKRGQNVTFRCDPISEHNRLYWYRQTLGQGPEFLTYFQNEAQLEKSRLLSDRFSAERPKGSFSTLEIQRTEQGDSAMYLCASSLNVEVNEQFFGPGTRLTVL.

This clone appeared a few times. The CDR3 loop reads CASSFLRGELFF. CDR3 in DNA: TGTGCCAGCAGTTTCTTGCGGGGGGAGCTGTTTTTT. V and J are TRBV28 and TRBJ2-2; no firm D call. The V and J ends lost 3 bases and 8 bases respectively, with 7 bases between them. The germline gives CDR1 MDHEN, CDR2 SYDVKM. The CDR3 has 12 amino acids.

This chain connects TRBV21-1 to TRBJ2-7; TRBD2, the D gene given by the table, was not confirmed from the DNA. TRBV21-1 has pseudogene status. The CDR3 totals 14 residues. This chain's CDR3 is CASRGGARTREQYF. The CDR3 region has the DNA TGTGCCAGCAGGGGAGGAGCACGTACGCGGGAGCAGTACTTC.

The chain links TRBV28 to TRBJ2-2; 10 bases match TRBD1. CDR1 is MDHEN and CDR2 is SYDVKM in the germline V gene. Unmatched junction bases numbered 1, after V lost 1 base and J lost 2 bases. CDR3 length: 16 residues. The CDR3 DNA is TGTGCCAGCAGTTTATCGACAGGGGGCAACACCGGGGAGCTGTTTTTT. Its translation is CASSLSTGGNTGELFF.

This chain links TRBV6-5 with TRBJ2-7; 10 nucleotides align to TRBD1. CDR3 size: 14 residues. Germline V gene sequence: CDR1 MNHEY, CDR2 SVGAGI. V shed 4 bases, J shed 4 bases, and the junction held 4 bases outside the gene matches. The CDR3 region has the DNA TGTGCCAGCAGTTTTCGGACAGGGGGTTACGAGCAGTACTTC. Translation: CASSFRTGGYEQYF.

CDR3 nucleotide sequence: TGTGCCAGTAGTACTCTCGATACCTCTAACAATGAGCAGTTCTTC. This gives the protein CASSTLDTSNNEQFF. The chain combines TRBV19 with TRBJ2-1, with D hard to call. This CDR3 comprises 15 residues. The germline V and J ends were trimmed by 4 bases and 5 bases, with 15 bases remaining between them. Germline lookup yields CDR1 LNHDA and CDR2 SQIVND (reference sequence).

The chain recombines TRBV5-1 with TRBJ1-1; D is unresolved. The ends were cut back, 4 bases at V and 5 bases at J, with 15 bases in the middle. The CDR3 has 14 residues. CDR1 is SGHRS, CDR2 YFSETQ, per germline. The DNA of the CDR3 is TGCGCCAGCAGCGTCGGGCACCGAGGGACTGAAGCTTTCTTT. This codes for CASSVGHRGTEAFF.

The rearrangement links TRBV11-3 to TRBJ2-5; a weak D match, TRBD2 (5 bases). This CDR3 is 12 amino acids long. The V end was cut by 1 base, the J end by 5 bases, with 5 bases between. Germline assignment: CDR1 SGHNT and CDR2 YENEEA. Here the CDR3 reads CASSLGRETQYF. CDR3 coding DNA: TGTGCCAGCAGCTTAGGGAGGGAGACCCAGTACTTC. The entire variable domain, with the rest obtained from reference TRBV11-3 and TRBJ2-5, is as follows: EAGVVQSPRYKIIEKKQPVAFWCNPISGHNTLYWYLQNLGQGPELLIRYENEEAVDDSQLPKDRFSAERLKGVDSTLKIQPAELGDSAVYLCASSLGRETQYFGPGTRLLVL.

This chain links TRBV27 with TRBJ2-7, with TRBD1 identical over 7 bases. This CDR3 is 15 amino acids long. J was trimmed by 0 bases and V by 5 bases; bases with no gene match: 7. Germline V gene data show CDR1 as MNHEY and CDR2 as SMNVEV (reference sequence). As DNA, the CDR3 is TGTGCCAGCAGTCCCCGGACAGGCTACTCCTACGAGCAGTACTTC. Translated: CASSPRTGYSYEQYF.

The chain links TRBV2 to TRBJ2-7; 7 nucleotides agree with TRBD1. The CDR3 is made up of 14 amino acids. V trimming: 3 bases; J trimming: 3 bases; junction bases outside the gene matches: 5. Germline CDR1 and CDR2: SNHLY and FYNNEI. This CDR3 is CASSDRRGLYEQYF. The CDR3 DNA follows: TGTGCCAGCAGTGACAGAAGGGGGCTCTACGAGCAGTACTTC.

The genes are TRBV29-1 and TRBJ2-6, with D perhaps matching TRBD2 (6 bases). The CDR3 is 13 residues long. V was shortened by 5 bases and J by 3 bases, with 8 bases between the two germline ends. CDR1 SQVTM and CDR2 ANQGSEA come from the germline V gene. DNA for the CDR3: TGCAGCGTTCAGGAGGGTGGGGCCAACGTCCTGACTTTC. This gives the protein CSVQEGGANVLTF.

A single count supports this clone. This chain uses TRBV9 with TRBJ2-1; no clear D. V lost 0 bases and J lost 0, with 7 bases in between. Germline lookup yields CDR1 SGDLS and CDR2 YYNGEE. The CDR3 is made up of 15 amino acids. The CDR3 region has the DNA TGTGCCAGCAGCGTAGGAGTTACCTCCTACAATGAGCAGTTCTTC. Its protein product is CASSVGVTSYNEQFF.

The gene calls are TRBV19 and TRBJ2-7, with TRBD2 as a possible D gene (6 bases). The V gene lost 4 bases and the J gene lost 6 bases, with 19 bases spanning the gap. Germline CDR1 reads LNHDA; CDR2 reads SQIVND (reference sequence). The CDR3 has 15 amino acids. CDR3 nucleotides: TGTGCCAGTAGTAACCCGGGACTGGGGCTTACCGAGCAGTACTTC. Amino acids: CASSNPGLGLTEQYF.

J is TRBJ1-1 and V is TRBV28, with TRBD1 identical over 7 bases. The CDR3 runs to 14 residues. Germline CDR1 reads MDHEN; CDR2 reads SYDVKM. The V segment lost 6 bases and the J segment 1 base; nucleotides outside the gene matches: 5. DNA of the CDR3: TGTGCCAGCAGCCCGGGGGACAGGAACACTGAAGCTTTCTTT. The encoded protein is CASSPGDRNTEAFF.

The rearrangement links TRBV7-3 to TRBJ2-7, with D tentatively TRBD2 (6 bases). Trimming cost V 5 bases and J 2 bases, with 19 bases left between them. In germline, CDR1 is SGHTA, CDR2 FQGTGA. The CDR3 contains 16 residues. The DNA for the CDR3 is TGTGCCAGCAGCCCCCAGGTAGGGAGGCGGGCCTACGAGCAGTACTTC. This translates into CASSPQVGRRAYEQYF.

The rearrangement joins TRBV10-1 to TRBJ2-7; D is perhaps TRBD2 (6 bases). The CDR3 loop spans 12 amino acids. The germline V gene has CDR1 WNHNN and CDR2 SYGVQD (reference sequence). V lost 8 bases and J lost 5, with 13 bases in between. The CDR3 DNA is TGCGCCAGCGGGGGGTCCGGGGACGAGCAGTACTTC. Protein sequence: CASGGSGDEQYF.

The CDR3 is CASSRDRGFGNTIYF. The CDR3 DNA follows: TGTGCCAGCAGCAGGGACAGGGGTTTTGGAAACACCATATATTTT. The genes are TRBV13 and TRBJ1-3; 10 nucleotides match TRBD1. CDR3 length equals 15 residues. With 5 bases clipped from V and 3 bases from J, the junction kept 4 bases outside the gene matches. Germline-derived CDR1 and CDR2 are PRHDT and FYEKMQ (reference sequence).

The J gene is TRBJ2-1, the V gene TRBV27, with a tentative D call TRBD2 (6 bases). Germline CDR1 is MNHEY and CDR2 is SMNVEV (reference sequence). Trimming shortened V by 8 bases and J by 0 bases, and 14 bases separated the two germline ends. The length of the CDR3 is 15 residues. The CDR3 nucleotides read TGTGCCAGCCGTCCCTCAGCGGGCTCCTACAATGAGCAGTTCTTC. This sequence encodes CASRPSAGSYNEQFF.

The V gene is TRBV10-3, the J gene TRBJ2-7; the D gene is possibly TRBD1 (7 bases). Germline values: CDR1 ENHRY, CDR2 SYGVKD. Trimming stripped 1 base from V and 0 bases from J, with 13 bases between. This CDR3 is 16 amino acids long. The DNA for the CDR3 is TGTGCCATCAGTGAGTACGCAGGGGGGAGCTCCTACGAGCAGTACTTC. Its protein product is CAISEYAGGSSYEQYF.

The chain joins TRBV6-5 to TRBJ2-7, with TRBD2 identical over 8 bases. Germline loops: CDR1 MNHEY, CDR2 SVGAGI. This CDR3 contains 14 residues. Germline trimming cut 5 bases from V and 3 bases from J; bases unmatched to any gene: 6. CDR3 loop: CASSGKAGVYEQYF. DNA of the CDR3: TGTGCCAGCAGTGGCAAAGCGGGAGTCTACGAGCAGTACTTC.

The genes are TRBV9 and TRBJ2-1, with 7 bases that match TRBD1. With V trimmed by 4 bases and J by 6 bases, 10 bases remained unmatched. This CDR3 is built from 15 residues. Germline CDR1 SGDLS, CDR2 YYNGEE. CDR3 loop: CASSQGVVASNEQFF. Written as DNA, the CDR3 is TGTGCCAGCAGCCAGGGGGTAGTAGCCAGCAATGAGCAGTTCTTC.

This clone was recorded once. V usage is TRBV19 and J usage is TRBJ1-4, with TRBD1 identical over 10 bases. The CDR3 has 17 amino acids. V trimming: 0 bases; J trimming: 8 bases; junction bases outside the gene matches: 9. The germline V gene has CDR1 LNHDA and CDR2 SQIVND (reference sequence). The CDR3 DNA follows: TGTGCCAGTAGTATAGATCGTAAGGGGACAGGGGAAGAAAAACTGTTTTTT. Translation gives CASSIDRKGTGEEKLFF.

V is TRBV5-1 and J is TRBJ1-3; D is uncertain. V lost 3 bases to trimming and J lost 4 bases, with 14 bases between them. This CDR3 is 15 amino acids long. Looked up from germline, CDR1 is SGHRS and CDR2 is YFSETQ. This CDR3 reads CASSSAGLSGNTIYF. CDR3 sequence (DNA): TGCGCCAGCAGCTCCGCGGGCCTCTCCGGAAACACCATATATTTT. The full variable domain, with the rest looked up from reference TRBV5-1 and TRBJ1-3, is KAGVTQTPRYLIKTRGQQVTLSCSPISGHRSVSWYQQTPGQGLQFLFEYFSETQRNKGNFPGRFSGRQFSNSRSEMNVSTLELGDSALYLCASSSAGLSGNTIYFGEGSWLTVV.

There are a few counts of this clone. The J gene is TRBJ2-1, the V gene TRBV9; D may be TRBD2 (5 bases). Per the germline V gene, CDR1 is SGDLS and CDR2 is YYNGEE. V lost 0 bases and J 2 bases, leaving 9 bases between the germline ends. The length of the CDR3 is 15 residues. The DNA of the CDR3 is TGTGCCAGCAGCGTAGAAGCGGCCACCTACAATGAGCAGTTCTTC. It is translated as CASSVEAATYNEQFF.